This T cell receptor beta chain appears in the sequencing data of a study of T cells in Graves' hyperthyroidism and ophthalmopathy. Study-level information: Peripheral blood collection took place at initial diagnosis, before any treatment.

This CDR3 is 14 amino acids long. Germline CDR1 reads MGHRA; CDR2 reads YSYEKL. Trimming removed 0 bases from V and 7 bases from J, with 7 bases in between. TCR beta CDR3 regions were amplified from RNA transcripts. RT-PCR in the first round (using the HTBI primer set) targeted the TCR CDR3. MiXCR was run by TCRdb on the multiplex PCR reads, yielding one entry per CDR3 protein. The sample holds roughly 260,000 distinct CDR3 sequences, roughly 14% seen once. This chain connects TRBV4-1 to TRBJ1-6; D gene unclear. What was sequenced was blood. The sequence was collected from a woman in her 40s with Graves' hyperthyroidism that later progressed to Graves' ophthalmopathy. CDR3 coding DNA: TGCGCCAGCAGCCAAGATCGAGGGAATTCACCCCTCCACTTT. Translating it yields CASSQDRGNSPLHF.